The present T cell receptor beta chain was sequenced within a study of cytomegalovirus exposure and HLA in healthy donors. Primers included in the PCR were 60 Vbeta and 13 Jbeta primers. The method was immunoSEQ multiplex PCR; TCRdb's version includes in-frame clones alone and lacks a portion of them. The sample has around 90,000 clones, around 78% seen once. CDR3 length: 15 residues. Germline-derived CDR1 and CDR2 are SQVTM and ANQGSEA. V shed 5 bases, J shed 3 bases, and the junction held 10 bases outside the gene matches. This receptor was identified in a man aged 25 to 45 in good health and CMV-seronegative. Material for sequencing was PBMCs. This chain connects TRBV29-1 to TRBJ2-3, with 8 bases that match TRBD2. DNA of the CDR3: TGCAGCGTTTTTGGGTCGGGGGGGAATACAGATACGCAGTATTTT. It codes for CSVFGSGGNTDTQYF.